These 26 T cell receptor beta chains came from one sample sequenced in a study of T cells in Graves' hyperthyroidism and ophthalmopathy. The source material, RNA transcripts, was used to amplify TCR beta CDR3 regions. Using the HTBI primer set, a first-round RT-PCR was run on the TCR CDR3. TCRdb called the multiplex PCR reads again in MiXCR, with one record for every CDR3 protein. The sample holds a few hundred thousand distinct CDR3 sequences; 20% to 25% are singletons and the top ten take about half. The material sequenced was blood. The receptors shown here come from a woman in her 70s with Graves' ophthalmopathy.

The chain carries TRBV15 and TRBJ2-7; 8 nucleotides align to TRBD1. The CDR3 runs to 15 residues. V lost 3 bases to trimming and J lost 1 base; unmatched junction nucleotides: 5. Germline V gene data show CDR1 as LNHNV and CDR2 as YYDKDF (reference sequence). CDR3 residues: CATSSRQGLSYEQYF. The CDR3 nucleotides are TGTGCCACCAGCAGCAGACAGGGGCTTTCCTACGAGCAGTACTTC.

The chain is built from TRBV6-2 or TRBV6-3 and TRBJ1-4; D ambiguous. The CDR3 covers 13 residues. V was pared by 5 bases and J by 8 bases, with 12 bases between. Germline CDR1 is MNHEY and CDR2 is SVGEGT. The CDR3 coding sequence is TGTGCCAGCAGTCTCACTGACCGAGAAAAACTGTTTTTT. It is translated as CASSLTDREKLFF.

This clonotype was found a few times. The chain employs TRBV18 and TRBJ2-7, with a tentative D call TRBD2 (5 bases). Germline CDR1 is KGHSH and CDR2 is LQKENI. With 0 bases removed from V and 6 bases from J, the gap between germline ends came to 6 bases. The CDR3 is 12 amino acids. For the CDR3, the DNA is TGTGCCAGCTCACCACCGCGGGCCGAGCAGTACTTC. Its translation is CASSPPRAEQYF.

In its sample, this clonotype was seen many times. The rearrangement uses TRBV6-2 or TRBV6-3 and TRBJ1-5; 7 nucleotides line up with TRBD1. Per germline, CDR1 MNHEY and CDR2 SVGEGT. The CDR3 consists of 14 residues. With 6 bases clipped from V and 4 bases from J, the junction kept 6 bases outside the gene matches. CDR3 sequence (DNA): TGTGCCAGCAGATGGGACAGACCTAATCAGCCCCAGCATTTT. It encodes CASRWDRPNQPQHF.

V is TRBV4-2 and J is TRBJ2-7, with D hard to call. V was trimmed by 3 bases and J by 0 bases, leaving 12 bases between them. The CDR3 totals 15 residues. Germline V gives CDR1 LGHNA, CDR2 YNFKEQ. The DNA for the CDR3 is TGTGCCAGCAGCCAGGGTCAGGCCGCCTCCTACGAGCAGTACTTC. It translates to CASSQGQAASYEQYF.

This chain joins TRBV7-2 and TRBJ1-5; 7 bases are a match to TRBD1. The CDR3 loop spans 13 amino acids. CDR1 is SGHTA, CDR2 FQGNSA, per germline. The junction had 2 bases not matched to a gene; V was cut back by 0 bases and J by 9 bases. CDR3 nucleotides: TGTGCCAGCAGCTTAGCGAGGGGGCGGCCCCAGCATTTT. Translating gives CASSLARGRPQHF.

J is TRBJ2-1 and V is TRBV3-1; D not resolved. With 0 bases removed from V and 4 bases from J, the gap between germline ends came to 10 bases. Germline V CDR1 and CDR2: LGHDT, YNNKEL (reference sequence). The CDR3 consists of 15 residues. The CDR3 spells CASSQDRRVYNEQFF. For the CDR3, the DNA is TGTGCCAGCAGCCAAGATCGCCGGGTATACAATGAGCAGTTCTTC.

The rearrangement joins TRBV3-1 to TRBJ2-1, with 10 positions matching TRBD2. The germline V gene encodes CDR1 LGHDT and CDR2 YNNKEL (reference sequence). The ends lost 0 bases at V and 9 bases at J; junction bases unmatched: 5. This CDR3 is built from 15 residues. The DNA of the CDR3 is TGTGCCAGCAGCCAAGAAGCTAGCGGGAGAGGTGAGCAGTTCTTC. Translating gives CASSQEASGRGEQFF.

This clonotype was observed a few times. The V gene is TRBV2, the J gene TRBJ2-7; 14 bases line up with TRBD2. J was trimmed by 7 bases and V by 6 bases; bases with no gene match: 8. Germline V lookup: CDR1 SNHLY, CDR2 FYNNEI. The CDR3 sequence is 15 residues long. The chain's CDR3 is CASRQGLAGVGEQYF. CDR3 bases: TGTGCCAGCAGGCAGGGACTAGCGGGAGTGGGAGAGCAGTACTTC.

The chain is built from TRBV5-1 and TRBJ2-7; D may be TRBD2 (6 bases). CDR3 length: 15 amino acids. Trimming cost V 1 base and J 2 bases, with 13 bases left between them. Germline V lookup: CDR1 SGHRS, CDR2 YFSETQ. This chain's CDR3 is CASSLLGRSPYEQYF. DNA of the CDR3: TGCGCCAGCAGCTTGCTTGGGAGGTCCCCCTACGAGCAGTACTTC. The variable domain in full, completed from reference TRBV5-1 and TRBJ2-7, reads KAGVTQTPRYLIKTRGQQVTLSCSPISGHRSVSWYQQTPGQGLQFLFEYFSETQRNKGNFPGRFSGRQFSNSRSEMNVSTLELGDSALYLCASSLLGRSPYEQYFGPGTRLTVT.

The chain carries TRBV15 and TRBJ2-1; 12 bases agree with TRBD2. The CDR3 has 13 residues. Germline CDR1 reads LNHNV; CDR2 reads YYDKDF (reference sequence). J lost 10 bases, V lost 3 bases, and 1 base had no gene match. CDR3 sequence: CATSSLAGGEQFF. CDR3 sequence (DNA): TGTGCCACCAGCAGTCTAGCGGGAGGGGAGCAGTTCTTC.

This clonotype was seen only a few times. This rearrangement joins TRBV20-1 to TRBJ2-7; 11 bases are shared with TRBD2. Germline values: CDR1 DFQATT, CDR2 SNEGSKA (reference sequence). Germline trimming cut 6 bases from V and 5 bases from J; bases unmatched to any gene: 6. CDR3 size: 13 residues. The CDR3 region has the DNA TGCAGTGCCCCCGGGACTAGCGGTAACGAGCAGTACTTC. This sequence encodes CSAPGTSGNEQYF.

The chain carries TRBV29-1 and TRBJ2-3, with 12 bases that match TRBD2. The CDR3 has 14 amino acids. V gave up 5 bases and J gave up 4 bases; unmatched junction bases: 4. The germline gives CDR1 SQVTM, CDR2 ANQGSEA. The CDR3 coding sequence is TGCAGCGTTCGACTAGCGGGAGTCTCAGATACGCAGTATTTT. It specifies CSVRLAGVSDTQYF.

V gene TRBV6-1 combines with J gene TRBJ1-1, with 8 bases matching TRBD1. This CDR3 is built from 13 residues. Germline V gene sequence: CDR1 MNHNS, CDR2 SASEGT. V lost 6 bases to trimming and J lost 13 bases; unmatched junction nucleotides: 13. The CDR3 region is CASRATGEGVVFF. The CDR3 coding sequence is TGTGCCAGCAGGGCGACAGGGGAGGGGGTAGTTTTCTTT.

This clonotype was recorded many times. The V and J genes are TRBV28 and TRBJ2-3; a weak D match, TRBD1 (5 bases). Germline V gives CDR1 MDHEN, CDR2 SYDVKM. V lost 6 bases, J lost 1 base, and 8 bases lay in between. The CDR3 covers 13 residues. The CDR3 protein is CASRQTGTDTQYF. The CDR3 DNA follows: TGTGCCAGCAGACAGACAGGCACAGATACGCAGTATTTT. The variable domain in full, completed from reference TRBV28 and TRBJ2-3, reads DVKVTQSSRYLVKRTGEKVFLECVQDMDHENMFWYRQDPGLGLRLIYFSYDVKMKEKGDIPEGYSVSREKKERFSLILESASTNQTSMYLCASRQTGTDTQYFGPGTRLTVL.

The V call is TRBV12-3 or TRBV12-4, the J call TRBJ2-7; D is ambiguous. The CDR3 length is 14 residues. Trimming cost V 3 bases and J 6 bases, with 15 bases left between them. The CDR3 DNA sequence: TGTGCCAGCAGTTTTGCTTCCCCAGCAAGCGAGCAGTACTTC. Translated, it gives CASSFASPASEQYF.

In this sample, this clonotype turned up many times. This rearrangement joins TRBV12-3 or TRBV12-4 to TRBJ2-7; TRBD2 aligns across 9 bases. The trim removed 6 bases at V and 3 bases at J, leaving 9 bases unmatched. The CDR3 extends over 15 amino acids. CDR3 in amino acids: CASSLGVLAGYEQYF. The CDR3 DNA sequence: TGTGCCAGCAGCCTAGGGGTACTAGCGGGCTACGAGCAGTACTTC.

This clonotype occurred many times. The rearrangement joins TRBV18 to TRBJ1-1; TRBD1 might be the D (6 bases). Between the trimmed V and J ends, which lost 11 bases and 5 bases, there was a span of 15 bases. The germline gives CDR1 KGHSH, CDR2 LQKENI. The CDR3 runs to 12 residues. CDR3 coding DNA: TGTGCCGGCACAGGGAGTGGAACTGAAGCTTTCTTT. Translated: CAGTGSGTEAFF.

The chain links TRBV15 to TRBJ2-7, with a tentative D call TRBD2 (6 bases). V was shortened by 0 bases and J by 0 bases, with 9 bases between the two germline ends. There are 15 residues in the CDR3. CDR1 LNHNV and CDR2 YYDKDF come from the germline V gene (reference sequence). The CDR3 here is CATSREGTRSYEQYF. The CDR3 nucleotides are TGTGCCACCAGCAGAGAAGGGACTCGCTCCTACGAGCAGTACTTC.

The chain has TRBV11-2 and TRBJ1-2, with no clear D. The CDR3 loop spans 15 amino acids. The V gene's germline CDR1 is SGHAT and CDR2 FQNNGV. V shed 5 bases and J shed 2 bases, with 15 bases lying between them. The CDR3 nucleotides are TGTGCCAGCAGCGGTGGAGCAGACTTAAACTATGGCTACACCTTC. This translates into CASSGGADLNYGYTF.

This clonotype was seen more than once but under ten times. The chain couples TRBV29-1 to TRBJ1-2; D uncertain. In germline, CDR1 is SQVTM, CDR2 ANQGSEA. CDR3 length equals 13 residues. The V end was cut by 7 bases, the J end by 1 base, with 13 bases between. This CDR3 reads CSARPLDNYGYTF. The CDR3 DNA reads as TGCAGCGCCCGACCTCTGGATAACTATGGCTACACCTTC.

This clonotype was recorded at least ten times. The CDR3 sequence is CAWSPLDGMNTEAFF. The CDR3 DNA sequence: TGTGCCTGGAGTCCCCTCGACGGTATGAACACTGAAGCTTTCTTT. This chain links TRBV30 with TRBJ1-1, with D unresolved. The germline V and J ends were trimmed by 2 bases and 0 bases, with 13 bases remaining between them. Germline assignment: CDR1 GTSNPN and CDR2 SVGIG (reference sequence). The CDR3 sequence is 15 residues long.

This clonotype turned up a few times. The chain employs TRBV30 and TRBJ2-1, with TRBD2 identical over 16 bases. Per the germline V gene, CDR1 is GTSNPN and CDR2 is SVGIG (reference sequence). The V and J ends lost 3 bases and 9 bases, in that order; junction bases with no gene match: 11. This CDR3 contains 17 residues. The CDR3 sequence is CAWRGPGTSGRASEQFF. In nucleotides, the CDR3 is TGTGCCTGGAGAGGTCCCGGGACTAGCGGGAGGGCCAGTGAGCAGTTCTTC.

This sequence joins TRBV7-2 and TRBJ1-2; 9 bases fit TRBD1. J lost 2 bases, V lost 5 bases, and 9 bases had no gene match. The CDR3 is made up of 16 amino acids. Looked up from germline, CDR1 is SGHTA and CDR2 is FQGNSA. The CDR3 here is CASSTQGAIPNYGYTF. Here the CDR3 DNA reads TGTGCCAGCAGCACACAGGGGGCTATTCCCAACTATGGCTACACCTTC.

This clonotype came up a few times. The V gene is TRBV3-1, the J gene TRBJ1-2, with 10 bases identical to TRBD1. Germline V gene lookup returns CDR1 LGHDT and CDR2 YNNKEL (reference sequence). The V gene end was trimmed by 3 bases and the J gene end by 3 bases; junction bases not matched to a gene: 4. This CDR3 is built from 15 residues. The CDR3, as DNA: TGTGCCAGCAGCCACCGGACAGGGGGACACTATGGCTACACCTTC. Its protein is CASSHRTGGHYGYTF.

This clonotype was recorded many times. The gene calls are TRBV2 and TRBJ1-4; a weak D match, TRBD1 (6 bases). The germline V and J ends were trimmed by 6 bases and 1 base, with 9 bases remaining between them. Germline CDR1 and CDR2: SNHLY and FYNNEI. The CDR3 is made up of 14 amino acids. DNA of the CDR3: TGTGCCAGCAGGAGCAGGGGAACTAATGAAAAACTGTTTTTT. This translates into CASRSRGTNEKLFF.